The present T cell receptor (beta chain) was sequenced within a study of T cell repertoires in cytomegalovirus infection. Regarding this clonotype: The germline gene is not matched at one end of the junction; a read error may be the cause.

Via MiXCR, TCRdb re-called the reads, giving one row per CDR3 protein. The sample carries over 150,000 distinct CDR3 sequences, under 15% recorded once. The CDR3 length is 13 residues. Germline V gene data show CDR1 as MNHEY and CDR2 as SVGEGT. The TCR comes from a human donor in good health (CMV status not recorded). Some clones in this sample may be carry-over from other donors' samples. The chain employs TRBV6-2 or TRBV6-3 and TRBJ1-2, with D unclear. Material: PBMCs. As DNA, the CDR3 is TGTGCCAGCATTTACGGAACCCCCCGGAGCTACACCTTC. Amino acid sequence: CASIYGTPRSYTF.